This T cell receptor (beta chain) was sequenced in a study of tumor T cells in aggressive B-cell lymphoma. Trimming at V came to 6 bases and at J to 6 bases, leaving 2 bases not matched to a gene. Germline values: CDR1 SNHLY, CDR2 FYNNEI. The CDR3 sequence is 13 residues long. Clones were read by immunoSEQ multiplex PCR, and TCRdb kept only the in-frame ones, dropping some. The sample carries about 850 clones, around 80% recorded once. The receptor's source is an adult with diffuse large B cell lymphoma. The chain couples TRBV2 to TRBJ1-6, with 7 bases matching TRBD1. The specimen sequenced was tumor tissue. The CDR3 DNA follows: TGTGCCAGCAGACGGGACAGTAATTCACCCCTCCACTTT. It encodes CASRRDSNSPLHF.